These 23 T cell receptor beta chains were sequenced from one sample in a study of T cell responses to AZD1222 COVID-19 vaccine. Profiling relied on immunoSEQ multiplex PCR, and the TCRdb table lists in-frame clones only, not all of them. The data show just under 95,000 clones, around 84% seen once. Sequenced here: peripheral blood, sampled on day 0 of AZD1222 vaccination. These receptors were collected from an adult in good health.

The V call is TRBV28, the J call TRBJ1-6, with 12 bases fitting TRBD1. CDR1 and CDR2 (germline): MDHEN, SYDVKM. The CDR3 has 14 amino acids. Losses at the gene ends were 5 bases for V and 18 bases for J; bases not matched to a gene: 11. CDR3 DNA sequence: TGTGCCAGCAGTGGCCGTGGGACAGGGGGCCGGAACCACTTT. Its translation is CASSGRGTGGRNHF. Based on the CDR3 plus reference TRBV28 and TRBJ1-6, the full variable domain is DVKVTQSSRYLVKRTGEKVFLECVQDMDHENMFWYRQDPGLGLRLIYFSYDVKMKEKGDIPEGYSVSREKKERFSLILESASTNQTSMYLCASSGRGTGGRNHFGNGTRLTVT.

This clone has only a few counts. The chain uses TRBV5-1 and TRBJ2-5; 7 nucleotides line up with TRBD1. The CDR3 consists of 16 residues. Germline V gene lookup returns CDR1 SGHRS and CDR2 YFSETQ. V shed 1 base, J shed 2 bases, and the junction held 8 bases outside the gene matches. In DNA, the CDR3 is TGCGCCAGCAGCTTGACCACGACAGGGTTACAAGAGACCCAGTACTTC. It translates to CASSLTTTGLQETQYF.

In this sample, this clone turned up once. This chain joins TRBV19 and TRBJ2-7; TRBD1 agrees at 7 bases. CDR3 length equals 14 residues. Germline V gene lookup returns CDR1 LNHDA and CDR2 SQIVND (reference sequence). The V gene end was trimmed by 10 bases and the J gene end by 2 bases; junction bases not matched to a gene: 11. The CDR3 coding sequence is TGTGCCACTGGCTCGGACAGGCGCGCCTACGAGCAGTACTTC. Translating it yields CATGSDRRAYEQYF. The variable domain in full, with the rest retrieved from reference TRBV19 and TRBJ2-7, is DGGITQSPKYLFRKEGQNVTLSCEQNLNHDAMYWYRQDPGQGLRLIYYSQIVNDFQKGDIAEGYSVSREKKESFPLTVTSAQKNPTAFYLCATGSDRRAYEQYFGPGTRLTVT.

The rearrangement links TRBV5-1 to TRBJ1-1; D uncertain. V was shortened by 3 bases and J by 4 bases, with 4 bases between the two germline ends. There are 11 residues in the CDR3. Germline V gives CDR1 SGHRS, CDR2 YFSETQ. As DNA, the CDR3 is TGCGCCAGCAGCTATGGCACTGAAGCTTTCTTT. It codes for CASSYGTEAFF.

This chain connects TRBV5-4 to TRBJ1-6; 9 bases are shared with TRBD1. This CDR3 comprises 17 residues. Per the germline V gene, CDR1 is SGHNT and CDR2 is YYREEE (reference sequence). The trim removed 3 bases at V and 9 bases at J, leaving 13 bases unmatched. In DNA form, the CDR3 reads TGTGCCAGCAGCTACCGGAAGACAGGGGGTGAGGGTTCACCCCTCCACTTT. Encoded protein: CASSYRKTGGEGSPLHF. The whole variable domain, filled in from reference TRBV5-4 and TRBJ1-6, reads ETGVTQSPTHLIKTRGQQVTLRCSSQSGHNTVSWYQQALGQGPQFIFQYYREEENGRGNFPPRFSGLQFPNYSSELNVNALELDDSALYLCASSYRKTGGEGSPLHFGNGTRLTVT.

The genes are TRBV30 and TRBJ1-3; 10 nucleotides align to TRBD1. The CDR3 has 14 amino acids. The trim removed 2 bases at V and 8 bases at J, leaving 6 bases unmatched. Germline V gene lookup returns CDR1 GTSNPN and CDR2 SVGIG (reference sequence). The chain's CDR3 is CAWSPRQGADTIYF. The CDR3 DNA is TGTGCCTGGAGTCCGAGACAGGGGGCGGACACCATATATTTT.

In its sample, this clone was seen once. The V gene is TRBV7-2, the J gene TRBJ2-2; perhaps TRBD1 as D (5 bases). Germline CDR1 and CDR2: SGHTA and FQGNSA. V was shortened by 1 base and J by 0 bases, with 9 bases between the two germline ends. The CDR3 extends over 16 amino acids. The CDR3 DNA sequence: TGTGCCAGCAGCTTAGGTGGGGCGGCGAACACCGGGGAGCTGTTTTTT. It yields the protein CASSLGGAANTGELFF. The full variable domain, with the rest looked up from reference TRBV7-2 and TRBJ2-2, is GAGVSQSPSNKVTEKGKDVELRCDPISGHTALYWYRQSLGQGLEFLIYFQGNSAPDKSGLPSDRFSAERTGGSVSTLTIQRTQQEDSAVYLCASSLGGAANTGELFFGEGSRLTVL.

The V call is TRBV7-7, the J call TRBJ2-2; TRBD2 might be the D (7 bases). V was cut by 5 bases and J by 6 bases, with 16 bases left in between. Germline values: CDR1 SSHAT, CDR2 FNYEAQ (reference sequence). This CDR3 spans 15 amino acids. The CDR3 region is CASSPRTRGSGELFF. Written as DNA, the CDR3 is TGTGCCAGCAGCCCCAGGACTAGGGGGTCCGGGGAGCTGTTTTTT.

The V call is TRBV12-3 or TRBV12-4, the J call TRBJ2-5; perhaps D is TRBD1 or TRBD2 (7 bases each). CDR3 length: 13 amino acids. V was clipped by 4 bases and J by 5 bases, with 11 bases between them. The DNA for the CDR3 is TGTGCCAGCAGTTACAGGGGAGGGGAGACCCAGTACTTC. Amino acids: CASSYRGGETQYF.

The chain has TRBV19 and TRBJ2-6, with D tentatively TRBD2 (6 bases). Trimming shortened V by 3 bases and J by 2 bases, and 17 bases separated the two germline ends. From germline, CDR1 is LNHDA and CDR2 SQIVND (reference sequence). The CDR3 is 18 amino acids. The CDR3 here is CASSIVGGTTAGANVLTF. CDR3 nucleotides: TGTGCCAGTAGTATTGTAGGCGGGACCACGGCTGGGGCCAACGTCCTGACTTTC.

This clone has just one count. This sequence joins TRBV10-3 and TRBJ2-3, with D possibly TRBD2 on 6 matching bases. Germline CDR1 and CDR2: ENHRY and SYGVKD. The CDR3 is 15 residues long. V lost 8 bases and J lost 0, with 15 bases in between. The CDR3 region has the DNA TGTGCCATCGGGCGGGGCGGGGTTAGCACAGATACGCAGTATTTT. It encodes CAIGRGGVSTDTQYF.

The chain recombines TRBV6-5 with TRBJ1-1; possibly TRBD1 for D (5 bases). Between the trimmed V and J ends, which lost 7 bases and 3 bases, there was a span of 18 bases. CDR1 and CDR2 from the germline V gene are MNHEY and SVGAGI. CDR3 length: 15 residues. The CDR3 DNA sequence: TGTGCCAGCATTCTACCACGGGGGGGATACACTGAAGCTTTCTTT. Translated, it gives CASILPRGGYTEAFF.

The chain links TRBV10-2 to TRBJ2-7; 11 bases align to TRBD2. Per germline, CDR1 WSHSY and CDR2 SAAADI. V shed 3 bases and J 2 bases; nucleotides not matched to a gene: 3. This CDR3 has 15 residues. In DNA form, the CDR3 reads TGCGCCAGCAGTGATAGCGGGAGGGCCCCCTACGAGCAGTACTTC. This codes for CASSDSGRAPYEQYF.

This chain uses TRBV3-1 (or the pseudogene TRBV3-2) with TRBJ2-3, with a weak D call TRBD1 (6 bases). V was shortened by 7 bases and J by 2 bases, with 16 bases between the two germline ends. Germline V gives CDR1 LGHDT, CDR2 YNNKEL (reference sequence). The length of the CDR3 is 15 residues. CDR3: CASTFNGQNTDTQYF. CDR3 DNA: TGTGCCAGCACCTTTAATGGACAGAACACAGATACGCAGTATTTT.

The rearrangement uses TRBV11-2 and TRBJ2-1; D is possibly TRBD2 (5 bases). CDR1 and CDR2 from the germline V gene are SGHAT and FQNNGV. Trimming shortened V by 0 bases and J by 2 bases, and 8 bases separated the two germline ends. This CDR3 spans 15 amino acids. Written as DNA, the CDR3 is TGTGCCAGCAGCTTAGAGAGGGCAACCTACAATGAGCAGTTCTTC. Its translation is CASSLERATYNEQFF.

CDR3 in DNA: TGTGCCAGTATCCCACAGGGGGGGAACTATGGCTACACCTTC. This encodes CASIPQGGNYGYTF. The chain combines TRBV19 with TRBJ1-2, with 8 bases that match TRBD1. The germline gives CDR1 LNHDA, CDR2 SQIVND (reference sequence). V dropped 7 bases and J dropped 2; count of bases not matched to a gene: 6. The CDR3 consists of 14 residues.

J is TRBJ2-1 and V is TRBV11-2; 7 bases are shared with TRBD1. Germline lookup yields CDR1 SGHAT and CDR2 FQNNGV. With 5 bases clipped from V and 7 bases from J, the junction kept 5 bases outside the gene matches. This CDR3 is built from 13 residues. In DNA form, the CDR3 reads TGTGCCAGCAGCGTGGACAGGAGGAATGAGCAGTTCTTC. Translating gives CASSVDRRNEQFF.

This chain uses TRBV2 with TRBJ2-7; possibly TRBD2 for D (5 bases). V lost 4 bases to trimming and J lost 6 bases, with 10 bases between them. CDR1 is SNHLY, CDR2 FYNNEI, per germline. The CDR3 totals 12 residues. The chain's CDR3 is CASSGTDSEQYF. The CDR3 bases are TGTGCCAGCAGTGGGACTGATAGCGAGCAGTACTTC.

The rearrangement links TRBV19 to TRBJ2-7; 7 nucleotides match TRBD1. In germline, CDR1 is LNHDA, CDR2 SQIVND (reference sequence). The length of the CDR3 is 13 residues. V shed 7 bases, J shed 5 bases, and the junction held 8 bases outside the gene matches. CDR3 DNA sequence: TGTGCCAGTATTGACAGGGCTGGAGACGAGCAGTACTTC. As protein: CASIDRAGDEQYF.

The CDR3 DNA sequence: TGTGCCAGCAGATCCCGCGTTGGGACAAACTCCTACGAGCAGTACTTC. Its translation is CASRSRVGTNSYEQYF. This rearrangement joins TRBV28 to TRBJ2-7; a weak D match, TRBD1 (6 bases). CDR1 and CDR2 from the germline V gene are MDHEN and SYDVKM. V was trimmed by 6 bases and J by 0 bases, leaving 18 bases between them. The CDR3 spans 16 residues. The complete variable domain, with remaining parts taken from reference TRBV28 and TRBJ2-7, reads DVKVTQSSRYLVKRTGEKVFLECVQDMDHENMFWYRQDPGLGLRLIYFSYDVKMKEKGDIPEGYSVSREKKERFSLILESASTNQTSMYLCASRSRVGTNSYEQYFGPGTRLTVT.

The V call is TRBV5-1, the J call TRBJ1-4, with no clear D. Trimming removed 0 bases at V and 8 bases at J, with 8 bases between. Germline CDR1 is SGHRS and CDR2 is YFSETQ. This CDR3 spans 13 amino acids. This chain's CDR3 is CASSLAASEKLFF. The CDR3 nucleotides are TGCGCCAGCAGCTTGGCCGCAAGCGAAAAACTGTTTTTT.

V and J are TRBV5-6 and TRBJ2-3, with 8 bases that match TRBD2. V shed 6 bases and J 4 bases; nucleotides not matched to a gene: 13. Germline values: CDR1 SGHDT, CDR2 YYEEEE. The CDR3 totals 16 residues. In nucleotides, the CDR3 is TGTGCCAGCACCCTTACTGCGGGGGGCAACGCAGATACGCAGTATTTT. Its protein product is CASTLTAGGNADTQYF.

This chain links TRBV19 with TRBJ2-7; D may match TRBD1 or TRBD2 (5 bases each). The V gene lost 4 bases and the J gene lost 4 bases, with 11 bases spanning the gap. This CDR3 is built from 13 residues. The germline CDR1 and CDR2 sequences are LNHDA and SQIVND (reference sequence). The CDR3 DNA is TGTGCCAGTAGTAACGCCGGGGCTTACGAGCAGTACTTC. Encoded protein: CASSNAGAYEQYF.